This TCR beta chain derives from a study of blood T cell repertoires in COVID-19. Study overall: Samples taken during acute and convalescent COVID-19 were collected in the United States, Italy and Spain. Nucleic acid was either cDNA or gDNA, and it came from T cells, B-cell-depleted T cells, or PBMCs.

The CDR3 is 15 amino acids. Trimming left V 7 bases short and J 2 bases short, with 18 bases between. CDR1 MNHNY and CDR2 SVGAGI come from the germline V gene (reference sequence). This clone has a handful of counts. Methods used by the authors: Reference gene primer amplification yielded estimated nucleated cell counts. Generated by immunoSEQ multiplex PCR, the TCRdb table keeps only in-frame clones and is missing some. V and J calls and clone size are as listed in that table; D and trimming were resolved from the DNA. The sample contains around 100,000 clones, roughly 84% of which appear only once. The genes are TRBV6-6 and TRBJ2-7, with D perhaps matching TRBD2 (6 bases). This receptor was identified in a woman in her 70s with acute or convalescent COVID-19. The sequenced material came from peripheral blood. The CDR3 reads CASTEGGGPPYEQYF. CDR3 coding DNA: TGTGCCAGCACTGAGGGCGGAGGGCCCCCCTACGAGCAGTACTTC.